This TCR beta chain is drawn from a study of blood T cell repertoires in COVID-19. CDR3 size: 19 residues. V shed 5 bases, J shed 1 base, and the junction held 17 bases outside the gene matches. The germline V gene encodes CDR1 SGHTA and CDR2 FQGNSA. The table came from immunoSEQ multiplex PCR; TCRdb's copy has only in-frame clones and leaves some out. Among about 64,000 clones listed, around 86% were seen once. Specimen: peripheral blood. The chain employs TRBV7-2 and TRBJ1-1; 9 bases align to TRBD1. The TCR sequence derives from a middle-aged man with active COVID-19. CDR3 protein: CASSLRRVTGGESNTEAFF. The DNA of the CDR3 is TGTGCCAGCAGCCTCAGAAGAGTGACAGGGGGGGAGTCGAACACTGAAGCTTTCTTT. The whole variable domain, filled in from reference TRBV7-2 and TRBJ1-1, reads GAGVSQSPSNKVTEKGKDVELRCDPISGHTALYWYRQSLGQGLEFLIYFQGNSAPDKSGLPSDRFSAERTGGSVSTLTIQRTQQEDSAVYLCASSLRRVTGGESNTEAFFGQGTRLTVV.